This T cell receptor beta chain stems from a study of blood T cells in healthy people across ages. Study outcomes and limitations: Because donor CMV status was unknown, expanded clonotype changes were possibly confounded. Whereas aged donors had fewer naive CD4+ cells, long-lived donors had more of them and higher diversity.

Comment on this clonotype: No antigen is known for it.

Germline-derived CDR1 and CDR2 are SQVTM and ANQGSEA. Losses at the gene ends were 4 bases for V and 4 bases for J; bases not matched to a gene: 8. The CDR3 spans 14 residues. A second roughly 6 to 12 cycle PCR used barcoded and J-beta primers. Template switching added a 12-random-nucleotide identifier to every cDNA molecule. Each CDR3 protein is one row after TCRdb ran MiXCR on the 5' RACE reads. This table holds 1.2 million to 1.5 million distinct CDR3 sequences, approximately 38% found once. J is TRBJ1-2 and V is TRBV29-1; 8 nucleotides align to TRBD1. The sequenced material came from blood. This clonotype originated in a woman between 18 and 29 years old in good health. CDR3 residues: CSVATGVDLYGYTF. CDR3 bases: TGCAGCGTTGCGACAGGGGTCGACCTCTATGGCTACACCTTC. Filled out from reference TRBV29-1 and TRBJ1-2, the complete variable domain reads SAVISQKPSRDICQRGTSLTIQCQVDSQVTMMFWYRQQPGQSLTLIATANQGSEATYESGFVIDKFPISRPNLTFSTLTVSNMSPEDSSIYLCSVATGVDLYGYTFGSGTRLTVV.